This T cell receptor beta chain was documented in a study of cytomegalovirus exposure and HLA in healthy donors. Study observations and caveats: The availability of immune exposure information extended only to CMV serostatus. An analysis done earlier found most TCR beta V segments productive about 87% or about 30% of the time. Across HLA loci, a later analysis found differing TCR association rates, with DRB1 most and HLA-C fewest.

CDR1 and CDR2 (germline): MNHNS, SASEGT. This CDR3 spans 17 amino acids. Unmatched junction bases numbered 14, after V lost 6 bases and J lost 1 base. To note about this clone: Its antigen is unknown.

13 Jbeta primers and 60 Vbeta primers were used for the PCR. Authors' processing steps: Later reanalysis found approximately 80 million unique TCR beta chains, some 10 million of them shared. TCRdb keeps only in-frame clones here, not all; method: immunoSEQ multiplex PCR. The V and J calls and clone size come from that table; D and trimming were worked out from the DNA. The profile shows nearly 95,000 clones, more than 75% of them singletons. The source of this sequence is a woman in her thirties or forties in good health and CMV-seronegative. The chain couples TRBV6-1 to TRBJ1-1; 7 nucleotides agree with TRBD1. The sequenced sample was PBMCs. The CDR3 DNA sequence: TGTGCCAGCAGGGAACAGGGGTACCGGCGCGAGAACACTGAAGCTTTCTTT. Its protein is CASREQGYRRENTEAFF.